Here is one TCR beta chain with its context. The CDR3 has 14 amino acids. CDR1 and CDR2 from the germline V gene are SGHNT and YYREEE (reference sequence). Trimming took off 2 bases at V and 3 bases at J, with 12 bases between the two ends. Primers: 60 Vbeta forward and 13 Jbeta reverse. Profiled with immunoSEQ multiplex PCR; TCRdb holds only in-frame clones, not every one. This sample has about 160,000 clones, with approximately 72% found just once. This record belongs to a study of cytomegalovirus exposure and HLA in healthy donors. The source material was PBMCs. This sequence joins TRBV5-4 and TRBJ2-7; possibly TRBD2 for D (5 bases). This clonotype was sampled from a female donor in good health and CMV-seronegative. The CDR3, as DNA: TGTGCCAGCAGCTTTCGTGGGAGAGGCTACGAGCAGTACTTC. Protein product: CASSFRGRGYEQYF.